This TCR beta chain was sequenced in a study of CD8 T cells in ankylosing spondylitis. Whole-study results and caveats: Some of the motif variants had earlier been found in reactive arthritis patients' fluid and blood. As for the disease-linked clones, they showed a CD8+ phenotype and occurred at relatively low frequencies in peripheral blood. About 8 highly homologous variants made up a TCR beta motif that seemed to typify ankylosing spondylitis blood.

This clonotype was seen at least ten times. Its specificity is unknown. Quantitative 5'-RACE was performed with molecular barcodes, and it yielded the TCR beta libraries. TCRdb ran MiXCR on the 5' RACE reads and lists one entry per CDR3 protein. This table holds tens of thousands of distinct CDR3 sequences, about 7.8% found once. The CDR3 has 14 amino acids. Germline lookup yields CDR1 SNHLY and CDR2 FYNNEI. Deletions cut 0 bases from V and 2 bases from J, with 6 bases between. V gene TRBV2 combines with J gene TRBJ2-3; no reliable D call. The source of this sequence is a male donor with ankylosing spondylitis or in good health (not recorded which). Sequencing was done on a sample of blood, either unsorted or a sorted T cell fraction (not recorded which). CDR3 region: CASSEAAFTDTQYF. The CDR3 nucleotides read TGTGCCAGCAGTGAAGCGGCTTTCACAGATACGCAGTATTTT.